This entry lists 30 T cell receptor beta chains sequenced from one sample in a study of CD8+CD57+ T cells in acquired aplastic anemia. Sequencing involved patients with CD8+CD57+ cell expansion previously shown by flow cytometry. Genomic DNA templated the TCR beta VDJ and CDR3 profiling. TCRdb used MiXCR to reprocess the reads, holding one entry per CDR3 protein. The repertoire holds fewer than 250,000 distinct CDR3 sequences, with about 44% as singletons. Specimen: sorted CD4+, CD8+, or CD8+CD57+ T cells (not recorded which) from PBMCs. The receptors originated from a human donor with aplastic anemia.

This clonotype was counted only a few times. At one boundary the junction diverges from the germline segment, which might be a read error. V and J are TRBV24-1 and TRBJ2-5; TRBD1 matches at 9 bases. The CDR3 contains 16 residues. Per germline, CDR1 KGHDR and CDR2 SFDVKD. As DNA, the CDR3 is TGTGCCACCAGTCAAACCGGGACAGGGACCTCCTACGAGCAGCACTTC. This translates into CATSQTGTGTSYEQHF.

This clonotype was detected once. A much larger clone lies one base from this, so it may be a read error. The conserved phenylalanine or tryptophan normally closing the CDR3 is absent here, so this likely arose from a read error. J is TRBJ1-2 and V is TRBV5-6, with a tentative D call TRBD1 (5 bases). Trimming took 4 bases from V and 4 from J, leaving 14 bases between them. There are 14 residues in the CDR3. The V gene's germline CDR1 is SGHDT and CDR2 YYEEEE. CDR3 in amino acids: CASSGGESGYGYTS. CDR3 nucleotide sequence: TGTGCCAGCAGCGGGGGGGAATCGGGCTATGGCTACACCTCC.

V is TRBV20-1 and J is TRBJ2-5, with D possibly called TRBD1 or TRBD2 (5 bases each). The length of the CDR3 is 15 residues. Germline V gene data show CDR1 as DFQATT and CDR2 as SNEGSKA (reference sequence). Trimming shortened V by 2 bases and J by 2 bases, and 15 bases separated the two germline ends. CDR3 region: CSARPPGWGQETQYF. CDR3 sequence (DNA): TGCAGTGCTAGACCCCCGGGCTGGGGGCAAGAGACCCAGTACTTC.

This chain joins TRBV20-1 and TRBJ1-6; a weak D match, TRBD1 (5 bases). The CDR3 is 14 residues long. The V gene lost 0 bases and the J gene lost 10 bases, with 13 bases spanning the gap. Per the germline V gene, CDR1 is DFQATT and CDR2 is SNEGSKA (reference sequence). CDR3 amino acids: CSARDHGGDSPLHF. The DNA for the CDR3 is TGCAGTGCTAGAGATCATGGAGGGGACTCACCCCTCCACTTT.

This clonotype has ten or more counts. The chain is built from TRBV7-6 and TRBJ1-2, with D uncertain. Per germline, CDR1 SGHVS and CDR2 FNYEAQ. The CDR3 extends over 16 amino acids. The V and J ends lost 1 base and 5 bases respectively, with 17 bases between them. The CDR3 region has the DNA TGTGCCAGCAGCTTAGGGCGGGGTGATTTAGTTTATGGCTACACCTTC. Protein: CASSLGRGDLVYGYTF.

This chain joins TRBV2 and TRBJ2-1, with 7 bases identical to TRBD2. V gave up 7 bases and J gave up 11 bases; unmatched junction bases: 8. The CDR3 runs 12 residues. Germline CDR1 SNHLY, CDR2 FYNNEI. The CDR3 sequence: CASTELAVKQFF. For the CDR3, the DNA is TGTGCCAGCACCGAGCTAGCGGTAAAGCAGTTCTTC.

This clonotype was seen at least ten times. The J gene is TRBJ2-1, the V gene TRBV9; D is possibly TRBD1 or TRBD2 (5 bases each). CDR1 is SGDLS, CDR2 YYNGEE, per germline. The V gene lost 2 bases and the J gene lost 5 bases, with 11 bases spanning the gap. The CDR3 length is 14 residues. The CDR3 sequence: CASSVWGNNNEQFF. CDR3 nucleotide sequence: TGTGCCAGCAGCGTTTGGGGGAATAACAATGAGCAGTTCTTC.

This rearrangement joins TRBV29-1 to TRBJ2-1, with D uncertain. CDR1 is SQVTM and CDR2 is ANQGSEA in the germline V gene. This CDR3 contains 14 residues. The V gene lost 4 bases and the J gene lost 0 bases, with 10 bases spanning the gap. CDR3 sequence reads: CSVGRAISYNEQFF. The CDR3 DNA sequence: TGCAGCGTTGGCCGGGCCATCTCCTACAATGAGCAGTTCTTC.

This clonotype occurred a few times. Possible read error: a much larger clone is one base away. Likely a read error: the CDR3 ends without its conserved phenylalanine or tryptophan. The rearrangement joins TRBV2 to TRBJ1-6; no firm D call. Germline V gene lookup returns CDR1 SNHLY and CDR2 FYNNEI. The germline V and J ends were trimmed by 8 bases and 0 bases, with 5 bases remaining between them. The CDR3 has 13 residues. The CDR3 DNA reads TGTGCCAGCGGAGGCTCCTATAATTCACCCCTCCACTTG. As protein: CASGGSYNSPLHL.

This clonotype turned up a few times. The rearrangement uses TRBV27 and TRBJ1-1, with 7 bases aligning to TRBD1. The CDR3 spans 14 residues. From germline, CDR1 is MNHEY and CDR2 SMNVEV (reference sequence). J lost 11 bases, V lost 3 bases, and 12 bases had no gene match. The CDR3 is CASSFGRDGRGAFF. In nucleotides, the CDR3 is TGTGCCAGCAGTTTCGGACGGGACGGCAGGGGGGCTTTCTTT.

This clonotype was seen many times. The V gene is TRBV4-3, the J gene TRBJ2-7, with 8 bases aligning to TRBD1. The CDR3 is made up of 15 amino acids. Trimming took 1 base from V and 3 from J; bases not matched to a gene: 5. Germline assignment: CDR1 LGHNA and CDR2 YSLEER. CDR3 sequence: CASSQGQGTFYEQYF. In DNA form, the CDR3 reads TGCGCCAGCAGCCAAGGACAGGGGACTTTCTACGAGCAGTACTTC.

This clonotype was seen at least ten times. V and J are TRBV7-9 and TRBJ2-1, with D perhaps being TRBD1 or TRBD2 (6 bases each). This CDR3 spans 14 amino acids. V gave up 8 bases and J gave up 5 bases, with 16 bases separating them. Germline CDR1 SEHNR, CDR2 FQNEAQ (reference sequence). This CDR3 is CASREGEAHNEQFF. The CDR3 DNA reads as TGTGCCAGCCGAGAGGGGGAGGCCCACAATGAGCAGTTCTTC.

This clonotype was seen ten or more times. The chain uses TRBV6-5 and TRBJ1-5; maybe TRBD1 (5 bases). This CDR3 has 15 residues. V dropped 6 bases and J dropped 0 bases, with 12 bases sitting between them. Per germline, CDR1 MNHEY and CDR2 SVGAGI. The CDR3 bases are TGTGCCAGCAGGATAATCAGGGATAGCAATCAGCCCCAGCATTTT. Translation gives CASRIIRDSNQPQHF.

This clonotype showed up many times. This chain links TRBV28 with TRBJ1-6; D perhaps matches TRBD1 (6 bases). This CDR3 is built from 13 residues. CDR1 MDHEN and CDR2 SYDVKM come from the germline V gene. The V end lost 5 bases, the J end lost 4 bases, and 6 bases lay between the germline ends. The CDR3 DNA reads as TGTGCCAGCAGTAGGGGGTATAATTCACCCCTCCACTTT. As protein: CASSRGYNSPLHF.

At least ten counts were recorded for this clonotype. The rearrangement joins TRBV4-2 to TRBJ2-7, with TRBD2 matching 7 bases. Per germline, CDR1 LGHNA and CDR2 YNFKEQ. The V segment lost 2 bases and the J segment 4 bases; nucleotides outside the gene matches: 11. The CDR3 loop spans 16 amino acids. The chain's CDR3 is CASSQWGGRSEYEQYF. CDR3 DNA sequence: TGTGCCAGCAGCCAATGGGGGGGGAGAAGTGAATACGAGCAGTACTTC.

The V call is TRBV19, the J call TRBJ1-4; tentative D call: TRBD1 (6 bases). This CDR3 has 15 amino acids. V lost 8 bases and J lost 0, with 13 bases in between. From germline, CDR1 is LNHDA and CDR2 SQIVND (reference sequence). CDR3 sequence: CASHQGRATNEKLFF. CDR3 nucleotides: TGTGCCAGTCATCAGGGGAGGGCAACTAATGAAAAACTGTTTTTT.

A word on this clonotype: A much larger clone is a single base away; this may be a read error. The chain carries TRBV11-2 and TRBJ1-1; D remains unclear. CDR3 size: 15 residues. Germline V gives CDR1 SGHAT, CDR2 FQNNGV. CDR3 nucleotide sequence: TGTGCCAGCAGCTTAGGAAGGGAAACTTACACTAAAGCTTTCTTT. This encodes CASSLGRETYTKAFF.

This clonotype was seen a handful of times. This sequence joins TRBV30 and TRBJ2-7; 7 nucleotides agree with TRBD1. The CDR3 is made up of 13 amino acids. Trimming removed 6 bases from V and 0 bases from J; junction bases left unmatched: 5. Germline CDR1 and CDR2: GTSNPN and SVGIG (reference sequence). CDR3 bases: TGTGCCTGCTCGGACAGGAGCTCCTACGAGCAGTACTTC. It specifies CACSDRSSYEQYF.

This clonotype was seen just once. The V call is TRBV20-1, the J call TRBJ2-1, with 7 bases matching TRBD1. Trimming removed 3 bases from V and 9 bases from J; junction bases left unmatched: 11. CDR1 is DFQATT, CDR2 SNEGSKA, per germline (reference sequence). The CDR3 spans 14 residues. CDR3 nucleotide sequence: TGCAGTGCTAGTCAGGGGGTGGTTGACGGTGAGCAGTTCTTC. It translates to CSASQGVVDGEQFF.

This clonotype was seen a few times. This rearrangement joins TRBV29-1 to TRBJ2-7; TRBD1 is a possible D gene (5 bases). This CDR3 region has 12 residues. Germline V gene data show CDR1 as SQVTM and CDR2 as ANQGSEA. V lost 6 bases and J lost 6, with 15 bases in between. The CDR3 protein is CSVSRAIGEQYF. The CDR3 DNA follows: TGCAGCGTCAGCAGGGCAATCGGCGAGCAGTACTTC.

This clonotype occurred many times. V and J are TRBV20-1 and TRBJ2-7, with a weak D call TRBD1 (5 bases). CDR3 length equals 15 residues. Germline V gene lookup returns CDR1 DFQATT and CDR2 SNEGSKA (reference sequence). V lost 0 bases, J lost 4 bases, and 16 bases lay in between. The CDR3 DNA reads TGCAGTGCTAGAGATACGTCCCAGGGAAATTACGAGCAGTACTTC. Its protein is CSARDTSQGNYEQYF.

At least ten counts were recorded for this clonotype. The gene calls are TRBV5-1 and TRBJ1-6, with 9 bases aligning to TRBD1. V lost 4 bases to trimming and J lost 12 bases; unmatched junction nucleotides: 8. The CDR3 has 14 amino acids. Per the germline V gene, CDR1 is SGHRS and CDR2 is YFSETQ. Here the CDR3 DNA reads TGCGCCAGCAGCGACGGACAGGGGCATCTACCCCTCCACTTT. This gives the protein CASSDGQGHLPLHF. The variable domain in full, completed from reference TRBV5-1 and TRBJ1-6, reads KAGVTQTPRYLIKTRGQQVTLSCSPISGHRSVSWYQQTPGQGLQFLFEYFSETQRNKGNFPGRFSGRQFSNSRSEMNVSTLELGDSALYLCASSDGQGHLPLHFGNGTRLTVT.

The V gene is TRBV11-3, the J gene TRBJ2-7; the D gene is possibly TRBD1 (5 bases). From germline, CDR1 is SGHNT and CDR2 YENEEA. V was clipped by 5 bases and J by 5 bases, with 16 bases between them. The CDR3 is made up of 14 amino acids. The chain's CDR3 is CASSLTGGGDEQYF. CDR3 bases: TGTGCCAGCAGCCTAACAGGTGGCGGCGACGAGCAGTACTTC.

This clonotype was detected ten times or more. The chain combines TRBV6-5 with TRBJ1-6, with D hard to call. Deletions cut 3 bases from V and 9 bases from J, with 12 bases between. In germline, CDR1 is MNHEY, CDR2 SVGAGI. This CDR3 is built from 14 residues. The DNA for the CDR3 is TGTGCCAGCAGTTATAAGGGTTTCTTTTCACCCCTCCACTTT. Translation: CASSYKGFFSPLHF.

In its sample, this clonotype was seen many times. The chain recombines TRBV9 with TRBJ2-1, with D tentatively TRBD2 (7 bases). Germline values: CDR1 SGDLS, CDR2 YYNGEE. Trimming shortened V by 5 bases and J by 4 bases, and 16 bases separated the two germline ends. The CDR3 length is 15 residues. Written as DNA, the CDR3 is TGTGCCAGCAGTCCCACCCGGGGGGCGTACAATGAGCAGTTCTTC. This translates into CASSPTRGAYNEQFF.

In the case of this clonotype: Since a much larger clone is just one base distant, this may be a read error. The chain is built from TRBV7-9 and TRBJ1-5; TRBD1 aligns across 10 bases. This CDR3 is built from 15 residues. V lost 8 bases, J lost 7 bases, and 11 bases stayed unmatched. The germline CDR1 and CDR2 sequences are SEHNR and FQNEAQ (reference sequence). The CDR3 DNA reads TGTGCCAGCGGCCACGACAGGGGGCTCATCCAGCCCCAGCATTTT. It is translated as CASGHDRGLIQPQHF.

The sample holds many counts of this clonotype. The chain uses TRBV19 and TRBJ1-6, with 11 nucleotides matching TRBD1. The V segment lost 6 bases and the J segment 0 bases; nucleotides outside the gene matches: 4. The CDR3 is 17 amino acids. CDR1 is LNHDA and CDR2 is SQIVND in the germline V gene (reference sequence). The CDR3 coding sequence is TGTGCCAGTAGGGACAGGGGGCTGAGCTCCTATAATTCACCCCTCCACTTT. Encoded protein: CASRDRGLSSYNSPLHF.

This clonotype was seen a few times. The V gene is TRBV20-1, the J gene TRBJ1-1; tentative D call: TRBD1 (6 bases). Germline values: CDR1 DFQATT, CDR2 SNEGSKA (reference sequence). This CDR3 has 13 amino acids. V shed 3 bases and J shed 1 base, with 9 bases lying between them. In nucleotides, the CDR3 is TGCAGTGCTAGGGACAGCCCGAACACTGAAGCTTTCTTT. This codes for CSARDSPNTEAFF.

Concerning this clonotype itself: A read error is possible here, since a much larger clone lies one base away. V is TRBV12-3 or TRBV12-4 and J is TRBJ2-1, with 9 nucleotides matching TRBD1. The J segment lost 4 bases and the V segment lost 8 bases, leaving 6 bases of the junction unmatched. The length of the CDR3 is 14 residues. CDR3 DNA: TGTGCCAGCGTGGAGGACAGGGGTTACAATGAGCAGTTCTTC. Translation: CASVEDRGYNEQFF.

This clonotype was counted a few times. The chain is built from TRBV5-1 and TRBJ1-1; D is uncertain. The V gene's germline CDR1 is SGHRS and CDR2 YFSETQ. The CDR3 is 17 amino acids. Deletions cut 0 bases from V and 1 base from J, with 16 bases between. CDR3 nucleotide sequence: TGCGCCAGCAGCTTGGCCGTTGCGGGATCCCCGAACACTGAAGCTTTCTTT. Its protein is CASSLAVAGSPNTEAFF.